This T cell receptor beta chain originates from a study of cytomegalovirus exposure and HLA in healthy donors. A multiplex PCR was run with 60 Vbeta primers and 13 Jbeta primers. TCRdb keeps only in-frame clones here, not all; method: immunoSEQ multiplex PCR. The sample shows about 160,000 clones, roughly 87% of them seen only once. The J segment lost 0 bases and the V segment lost 5 bases, leaving 8 bases of the junction unmatched. The CDR3 covers 18 residues. Germline CDR1 and CDR2: SGHAT and FQNNGV. General observations from the study: In a later analysis, at a false discovery rate of 0.05, about 15,000 TCR beta sequences were associated with HLA alleles. Common viral pathogens seemed to be connected with several of the most significant clusters, according to a later analysis.

This clone occurred once. No antigen is known for it. This sequence joins TRBV11-2 and TRBJ1-3, with 12 bases aligning to TRBD1. Source material: PBMCs. The receptor comes from a woman aged 30 to 39 in good health and CMV-seronegative. The CDR3 spells CASSPTGQGASSGNTIYF. CDR3 DNA: TGTGCCAGCAGCCCGACGGGACAGGGGGCGAGCTCTGGAAACACCATATATTTT.